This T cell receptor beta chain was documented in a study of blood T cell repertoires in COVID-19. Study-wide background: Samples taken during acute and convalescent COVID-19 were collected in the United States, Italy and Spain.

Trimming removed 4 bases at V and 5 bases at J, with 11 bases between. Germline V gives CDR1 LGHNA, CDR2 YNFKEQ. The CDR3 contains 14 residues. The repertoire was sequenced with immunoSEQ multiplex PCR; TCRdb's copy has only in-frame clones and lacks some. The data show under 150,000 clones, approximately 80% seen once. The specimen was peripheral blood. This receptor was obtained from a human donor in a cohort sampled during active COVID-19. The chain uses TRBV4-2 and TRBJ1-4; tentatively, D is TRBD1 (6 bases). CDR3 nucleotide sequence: TGTGCCAGCAGCCCGGACAGAAGAAATGAAAAACTGTTTTTT. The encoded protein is CASSPDRRNEKLFF.